What follows is one T cell receptor (beta chain) and its context. TCRdb keeps only in-frame clones here, not all; method: immunoSEQ multiplex PCR. The table lists 200,000 to 300,000 clones, around 85% of them singletons. The data belong to a study of cytomegalovirus exposure and HLA in healthy donors. In the study overall: The same platform as the roughly 630 first-cohort repertoires was used for the 130 or so validation repertoires, a later analysis reported.

V was clipped by 4 bases and J by 0 bases; unmatched bases: 2. The CDR3 is made up of 14 amino acids. The germline V gene has CDR1 MNHNS and CDR2 SASEGT. The chain links TRBV6-1 to TRBJ2-7; 8 nucleotides line up with TRBD1. This TCR was sampled from a woman aged 25 to 45 in good health and CMV-seropositive. Sequencing input: PBMCs. DNA for the CDR3: TGTGCCAGCAGTGCAGGGGGCCCCTCCTACGAGCAGTACTTC. Translating gives CASSAGGPSYEQYF.